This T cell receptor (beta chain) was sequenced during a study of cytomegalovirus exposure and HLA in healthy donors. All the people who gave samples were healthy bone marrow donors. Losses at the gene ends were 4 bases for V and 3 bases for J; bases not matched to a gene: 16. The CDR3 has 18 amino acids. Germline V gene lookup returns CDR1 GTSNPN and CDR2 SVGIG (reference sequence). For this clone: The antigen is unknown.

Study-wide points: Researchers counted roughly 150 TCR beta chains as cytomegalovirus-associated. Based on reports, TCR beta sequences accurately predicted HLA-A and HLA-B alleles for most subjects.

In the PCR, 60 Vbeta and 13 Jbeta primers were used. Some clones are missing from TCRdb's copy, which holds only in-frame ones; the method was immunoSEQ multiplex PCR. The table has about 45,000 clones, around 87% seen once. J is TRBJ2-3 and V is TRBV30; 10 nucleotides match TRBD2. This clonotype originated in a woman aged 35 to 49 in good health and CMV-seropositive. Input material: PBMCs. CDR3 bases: TGTGCCTGGACGAGCCTTCTTGGGACTAGCGAGAAAACAGATACGCAGTATTTT. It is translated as CAWTSLLGTSEKTDTQYF.